The 27 T cell receptor beta chains listed next were all sequenced from one sample in a study of preoperative IRX-2 immunotherapy in early breast cancer. The data were produced by immunoSEQ multiplex PCR, yet TCRdb's version contains in-frame clones alone and is incomplete. The sample includes roughly 3,500 clones, 70% to 80% seen only once; the top ten take 14%. The treatment here: preoperative locoregional IRX-2 cytokine immunotherapy. Sequenced here: tumor tissue, sampled after IRX-2 immunotherapy. These TCRs come from a human donor with breast cancer.

This chain connects TRBV19 to TRBJ1-5; D is unclear. V lost 0 bases to trimming and J lost 4 bases, with 10 bases between them. The length of the CDR3 is 15 residues. Germline CDR1 and CDR2: LNHDA and SQIVND (reference sequence). This chain's CDR3 is CASSIDWERNQPQHF. CDR3 DNA: TGTGCCAGTAGTATAGATTGGGAGAGAAATCAGCCCCAGCATTTT.

The chain is built from TRBV6-8 and TRBJ1-1; D gene uncertain. Trimming left V 8 bases short and J 7 bases short, with 17 bases between. Germline CDR1 MNHGY, CDR2 SAAAGT. This CDR3 is 13 amino acids long. The DNA for the CDR3 is TGTGCCAGCCAACCTCCCACGACGAGTGAAGCTTTCTTT. Residues: CASQPPTTSEAFF.

This chain uses TRBV6-8 with TRBJ1-1; possible D gene TRBD1, 6 bases. The V gene's germline CDR1 is MNHGY and CDR2 SAAAGT. Trimming took off 0 bases at V and 4 bases at J, with 12 bases between the two ends. The CDR3 is 15 residues long. The CDR3 loop reads CASSYSEGGSTEAFF. The CDR3 DNA reads as TGTGCCAGCAGTTACTCGGAAGGGGGTTCCACTGAAGCTTTCTTT.

V is TRBV5-1 and J is TRBJ2-7; 10 bases agree with TRBD2. Per the germline V gene, CDR1 is SGHRS and CDR2 is YFSETQ. CDR3 length: 15 residues. V shed 1 base, J shed 5 bases, and the junction held 6 bases outside the gene matches. In DNA, the CDR3 is TGCGCCAGCAGCTTGACCGGGACTAGCGCCCACGAGCAGTACTTC. This encodes CASSLTGTSAHEQYF.

CDR3 sequence: CAISESTSSYNSPLHF. The CDR3 nucleotides are TGTGCCATCAGTGAGTCGACTAGCTCCTATAATTCACCCCTCCACTTT. The V gene is TRBV10-3, the J gene TRBJ1-6; the D is unclear. The germline V gene has CDR1 ENHRY and CDR2 SYGVKD. Trimming removed 0 bases from V and 0 bases from J, with 6 bases in between. This CDR3 contains 16 residues.

The genes are TRBV11-3 and TRBJ1-3, with 7 bases matching TRBD1. The trim removed 4 bases at V and 0 bases at J, leaving 6 bases unmatched. The CDR3 extends over 16 amino acids. Germline lookup yields CDR1 SGHNT and CDR2 YENEEA. The CDR3 loop reads CASSYRQGGSGNTIYF. The CDR3 DNA follows: TGTGCCAGCAGCTACAGACAGGGAGGCTCTGGAAACACCATATATTTT.

CDR3 loop: CASRGRGDTEAFF. Here the CDR3 DNA reads TGTGCCAGCAGGGGCCGGGGAGACACTGAAGCTTTCTTT. The chain couples TRBV6-8 to TRBJ1-1, with D unresolved. Germline values: CDR1 MNHGY, CDR2 SAAAGT. This CDR3 is built from 13 residues. V lost 6 bases to trimming and J lost 3 bases, with 11 bases between them.

The rearrangement links TRBV12-5 to TRBJ2-5; 10 nucleotides agree with TRBD2. The CDR3 runs 16 residues. CDR1 and CDR2 from the germline V gene are LGHNT and FRNRAP. The CDR3 coding sequence is TGTGCCAGCAAAAGGACGAGCGGGGGGGCCTCAGAGACCCAGTACTTC. The encoded protein is CASKRTSGGASETQYF. The entire variable domain, with the rest obtained from reference TRBV12-5 and TRBJ2-5, is as follows: DARVTQTPRHKVTEMGQEVTMRCQPILGHNTVFWYRQTMMQGLELLAYFRNRAPLDDSGMPKDRFSAEMPDATLATLKIQPSEPRDSAVYFCASKRTSGGASETQYFGPGTRLLVL.

The chain has TRBV14 and TRBJ2-2; D assignment may be TRBD1 or TRBD2 (5 bases each). The germline gives CDR1 SGHDN, CDR2 FVKESK. Trimming removed 4 bases at V and 4 bases at J, with 16 bases between. This CDR3 contains 16 residues. The CDR3 sequence: CASSLIGGHLTGELFF. Written as DNA, the CDR3 is TGTGCCAGCAGCCTGATCGGAGGACACCTCACCGGGGAGCTGTTTTTT.

The genes are TRBV5-1 and TRBJ1-1, with D possibly matching TRBD1 (6 bases). CDR1 and CDR2 (germline): SGHRS, YFSETQ. The CDR3 runs 14 residues. V was pared by 2 bases and J by 1 base, with 9 bases between. The CDR3 is CASSLGGQNTEAFF. The CDR3 DNA reads as TGCGCCAGCAGCTTAGGGGGACAGAACACTGAAGCTTTCTTT.

This clone has only one observation. Sequence at one end of the junction differs from germline and may be a read error. The chain links TRBV6-8 to TRBJ2-1; the match to TRBD1 covers 7 bases. CDR1 and CDR2 (germline): MNHGY, SAAAGT. CDR3 length: 14 amino acids. The chain's CDR3 is CASSDSGGYNEQFF. For the CDR3, the DNA is TGTGCCAGCAGTGACTCAGGGGGTTACAATGAGCAGTTCTTC.

This clone was counted once. The V gene is TRBV28, the J gene TRBJ1-1; D is ambiguous. Germline V lookup: CDR1 MDHEN, CDR2 SYDVKM. CDR3 size: 12 residues. V lost 5 bases to trimming and J lost 3 bases, with 7 bases between them. Here the CDR3 reads CASSRRYTEAFF. The CDR3 DNA reads TGTGCCAGCAGTCGACGTTACACTGAAGCTTTCTTT.

As DNA, the CDR3 is TGTGCCAGTAGTATATACGGGGCCACAGATACGCAGTATTTT. It specifies CASSIYGATDTQYF. V gene TRBV19 combines with J gene TRBJ2-3; D may be TRBD1 or TRBD2 (5 bases each). Germline lookup yields CDR1 LNHDA and CDR2 SQIVND (reference sequence). Trimming left V 2 bases short and J 2 bases short, with 8 bases between. The CDR3 totals 14 residues.

This clone was recorded a few times. The V call is TRBV11-3, the J call TRBJ2-1; 7 bases are shared with TRBD1. After removal of 5 bases from V and 2 bases from J, the junction contained 15 bases not matched to a gene. Germline V lookup: CDR1 SGHNT, CDR2 YENEEA. The CDR3 runs 18 residues. The CDR3 sequence: CASSTSPRTGDTYNEQFF. The CDR3 region has the DNA TGTGCCAGCAGCACGAGTCCCCGGACAGGAGATACCTACAATGAGCAGTTCTTC.

The chain uses TRBV11-3 and TRBJ2-2, with D perhaps TRBD2 (6 bases). V was trimmed by 5 bases and J by 4 bases, leaving 11 bases between them. Per germline, CDR1 SGHNT and CDR2 YENEEA. This CDR3 has 14 residues. In nucleotides, the CDR3 is TGTGCCAGCAGCAAGGGAGGCGCCACCGGGGAGCTGTTTTTT. Amino acid sequence: CASSKGGATGELFF.

Here the CDR3 DNA reads TGTGCCAGCTCACCACTGCGCATAGAAAACACTGAAGCTTTCTTT. Its protein is CASSPLRIENTEAFF. The chain carries TRBV18 and TRBJ1-1; D is undetermined. There are 15 residues in the CDR3. Germline lookup yields CDR1 KGHSH and CDR2 LQKENI. V lost 1 base to trimming and J lost 2 bases, with 11 bases between them.

The rearrangement joins TRBV29-1 to TRBJ1-1; D unresolved. V lost 3 bases and J lost 5, with 10 bases in between. CDR1 is SQVTM and CDR2 is ANQGSEA in the germline V gene. CDR3 length: 12 residues. CDR3 loop: CSVDREGTEAFF. The CDR3 DNA is TGCAGCGTTGACCGAGAGGGAACTGAAGCTTTCTTT.

Written as DNA, the CDR3 is TGTGCCAGCAGTACGACAGGGGCGCTCAATCAGCCCCAGCATTTT. Its translation is CASSTTGALNQPQHF. The J gene is TRBJ1-5, the V gene TRBV28; 8 bases fit TRBD1. V trimming: 5 bases; J trimming: 3 bases; junction bases outside the gene matches: 6. The CDR3 is made up of 15 amino acids. Germline CDR1 and CDR2: MDHEN and SYDVKM.

The CDR3 sequence: CASSGGGTGAYEQYF. DNA of the CDR3: TGCGCCAGCAGCGGGGGCGGAACAGGGGCCTACGAGCAGTACTTC. The chain couples TRBV5-1 to TRBJ2-7, with 7 bases fitting TRBD1. Germline V gene data show CDR1 as SGHRS and CDR2 as YFSETQ. The CDR3 covers 15 residues. V gave up 4 bases and J gave up 2 bases; unmatched junction bases: 9.

This clone turned up a few times. The chain combines TRBV11-3 with TRBJ1-1; D not certain. The CDR3 spans 18 residues. Trimming removed 5 bases at V and 1 base at J, with 23 bases between. Germline V gene lookup returns CDR1 SGHNT and CDR2 YENEEA. The CDR3 DNA reads as TGTGCCAGCAGCCAGGCGTTGAGGGTCGGGTCCCCGAACACTGAAGCTTTCTTT. Protein: CASSQALRVGSPNTEAFF.

For the CDR3, the DNA is TGTGCCAGTAGTCCCGAGGTGGTGGGTGGCTACACCTTC. Residues: CASSPEVVGGYTF. This rearrangement joins TRBV19 to TRBJ1-2; D uncertain. There are 13 residues in the CDR3. CDR1 and CDR2 (germline): LNHDA, SQIVND (reference sequence). Trimming left V 5 bases short and J 7 bases short, with 14 bases between. Full variable domain (outside the CDR3, taken from reference TRBV19 and TRBJ1-2): DGGITQSPKYLFRKEGQNVTLSCEQNLNHDAMYWYRQDPGQGLRLIYYSQIVNDFQKGDIAEGYSVSREKKESFPLTVTSAQKNPTAFYLCASSPEVVGGYTFGSGTRLTVV.

The chain joins TRBV5-1 to TRBJ1-1; 7 bases align to TRBD1. The CDR3 extends over 15 amino acids. The germline CDR1 and CDR2 sequences are SGHRS and YFSETQ. The V gene end was trimmed by 5 bases and the J gene end by 2 bases; junction bases not matched to a gene: 9. The DNA of the CDR3 is TGCGCCAGCAGACCTCTCTCAGGGGGAAACACTGAAGCTTTCTTT. It encodes CASRPLSGGNTEAFF.

This rearrangement joins TRBV6-8 to TRBJ1-1; D is undetermined. The V end was cut by 10 bases, the J end by 2 bases, with 11 bases between. The CDR3 extends over 12 amino acids. Looked up from germline, CDR1 is MNHGY and CDR2 is SAAAGT. CDR3 DNA: TGTGCCATCAGCCCTGATAACACTGAAGCTTTCTTT. Protein: CAISPDNTEAFF.

This chain connects TRBV14 to TRBJ1-4, with D possibly being TRBD1 (6 bases). Trimming cost V 4 bases and J 7 bases, with 16 bases left between them. In germline, CDR1 is SGHDN, CDR2 FVKESK. The CDR3 sequence is 15 residues long. The CDR3 spells CASSPSWGPGEKLFF. The DNA of the CDR3 is TGTGCCAGCAGCCCCAGTTGGGGGCCGGGTGAAAAACTGTTTTTT.

The V call is TRBV15, the J call TRBJ1-2; D gene ambiguous. CDR1 and CDR2 from the germline V gene are LNHNV and YYDKDF (reference sequence). Trimming cost V 1 base and J 5 bases, with 11 bases left between them. The CDR3 is 14 residues long. For the CDR3, the DNA is TGTGCCACCAGCAGAGGATCTGGACTGTATGGCTACACCTTC. Translated: CATSRGSGLYGYTF.

The rearrangement joins TRBV28 to TRBJ2-1; no clear D. V was shortened by 2 bases and J by 3 bases, with 2 bases between the two germline ends. Per germline, CDR1 MDHEN and CDR2 SYDVKM. The CDR3 is 12 amino acids. The DNA of the CDR3 is TGTGCCAGCAGTTTAAGCTACAATGAGCAGTTCTTC. Residues: CASSLSYNEQFF.

This clone was counted a single time. This chain uses TRBV7-4 with TRBJ1-4, with 9 bases fitting TRBD1. Trimming removed 5 bases from V and 8 bases from J; junction bases left unmatched: 6. The CDR3 contains 14 residues. Germline V gene data show CDR1 as SGHVT and CDR2 as SQSDAQ. DNA of the CDR3: TGTGCCAGCAGCGTAGGCGGGACAGGGGAAAAACTGTTTTTT. It yields the protein CASSVGGTGEKLFF.